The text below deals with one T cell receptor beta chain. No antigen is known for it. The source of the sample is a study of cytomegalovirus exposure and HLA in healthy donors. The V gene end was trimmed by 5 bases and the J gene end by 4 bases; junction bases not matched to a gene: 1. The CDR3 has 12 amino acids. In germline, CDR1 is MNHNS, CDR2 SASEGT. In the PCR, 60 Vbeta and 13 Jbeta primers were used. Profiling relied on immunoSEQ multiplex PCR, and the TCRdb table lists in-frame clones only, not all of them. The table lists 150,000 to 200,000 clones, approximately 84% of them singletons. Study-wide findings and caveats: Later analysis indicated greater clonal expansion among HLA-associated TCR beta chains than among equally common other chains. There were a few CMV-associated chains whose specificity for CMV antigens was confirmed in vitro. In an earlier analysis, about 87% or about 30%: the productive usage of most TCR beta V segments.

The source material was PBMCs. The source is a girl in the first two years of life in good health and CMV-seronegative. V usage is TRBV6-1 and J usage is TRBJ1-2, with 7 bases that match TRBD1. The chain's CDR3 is CASSWDSYGYTF. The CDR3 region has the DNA TGTGCCAGCAGTTGGGACAGCTATGGCTACACCTTC.